This TCR beta chain comes out of a study of early T cells in non-severe SARS-CoV-2 infection. Study as a whole: Unpaired chains resulted from sequencing bulk RNA of unsorted whole blood.

This clonotype came up a few times. What it binds is unknown. Study results and caveats: Matching against VDJdb likely underestimated virus-specific expansions, favoring anti-spike CD8.

Attached unique molecular identifiers marked individual cDNA molecules. TCRdb processed the 5' RACE reads anew with MiXCR; each CDR3 protein has one entry. The data show 85,000 to 100,000 distinct CDR3 sequences, approximately 10% seen once. The receptor comes from an adult who was a healthcare worker with PCR-confirmed SARS-CoV-2 infection or an uninfected control (not recorded which). The sequences come from whole blood, collected at baseline.

The DNA for the CDR3 is TGTGCCAGCAGCGTTACAGGGACAGGGGGATACTATGGCTACACCTTC. It encodes CASSVTGTGGYYGYTF. The V call is TRBV9, the J call TRBJ1-2, with 11 bases identical to TRBD1. This CDR3 spans 16 amino acids. With V trimmed by 2 bases and J by 3 bases, 6 bases remained unmatched. Germline V gene data show CDR1 as SGDLS and CDR2 as YYNGEE.